These 5 T cell receptor beta chains came from one sample sequenced in a study of blood T cell repertoires in COVID-19 (dated by TCRdb to about 2020). The method was the immunoSEQ multiplex PCR assay. Entries here come from immuneACCESS through TCRdb and include only in-frame sequences with V and J called. Some clones fail to appear in such tables; in the studies checked, an unresolved V gene covers under half of the shortfall, and the cause of the remainder is unknown. This sample is represented by roughly 220,000 clones; about 80% of them were singletons. The ten largest clones capture approximately 15% of the sample. The sequenced material came from PBMCs or T cells enriched from blood (not recorded which). Receptors originate from a man aged 40-49 years who had recovered from COVID-19.

This clone was seen more than once but under ten times. This chain connects TRBV2 to TRBJ2-3; 8 nucleotides line up with TRBD2. Germline trimming cut 11 bases from V and 1 base from J; bases unmatched to any gene: 11. The CDR3 covers 15 residues. Germline CDR1 SNHLY, CDR2 FYNNEI. The CDR3 loop reads CAGAVGAGGTDTQYF. The CDR3 DNA reads TGTGCCGGTGCAGTTGGAGCGGGGGGCACAGATACGCAGTATTTT.

The chain joins TRBV29-1 to TRBJ1-3, with no clear D. The germline V gene encodes CDR1 SQVTM and CDR2 ANQGSEA. This CDR3 region has 12 residues. Trimming stripped 7 bases from V and 2 bases from J, with 9 bases between. CDR3 sequence (DNA): TGCAGCGGACTCACCGCTGGAAACACCATATATTTT. Its protein is CSGLTAGNTIYF.

V usage is TRBV9 and J usage is TRBJ1-2, with a tentative D call TRBD1 (5 bases). The CDR3 is made up of 17 amino acids. Germline V gene data show CDR1 as SGDLS and CDR2 as YYNGEE. V lost 0 bases to trimming and J lost 7 bases, with 22 bases between them. The CDR3, as DNA: TGTGCCAGCAGCGTAGAGGGCTCGGCAGGGCTAGTAACTGGCTACACCTTC. Translating gives CASSVEGSAGLVTGYTF.

The rearrangement uses TRBV7-8 and TRBJ2-1; TRBD2 might be the D (6 bases). V gave up 5 bases and J gave up 9 bases, with 11 bases separating them. There are 12 residues in the CDR3. CDR1 SGHVS and CDR2 FQNEAQ come from the germline V gene. The CDR3 spells CASSHMRGEQFF. The CDR3 DNA follows: TGTGCCAGCAGCCACATGCGGGGTGAGCAGTTCTTC.

This clone was detected once. The chain carries TRBV7-2 and TRBJ1-2, with TRBD1 identical over 9 bases. Germline V CDR1 and CDR2: SGHTA, FQGNSA. The CDR3 has 14 residues. With 5 bases clipped from V and 8 bases from J, the junction kept 9 bases outside the gene matches. Written as DNA, the CDR3 is TGTGCCAGCAGCCCGCGGGACAGGGCCGTAGGCTACACCTTC. This codes for CASSPRDRAVGYTF.